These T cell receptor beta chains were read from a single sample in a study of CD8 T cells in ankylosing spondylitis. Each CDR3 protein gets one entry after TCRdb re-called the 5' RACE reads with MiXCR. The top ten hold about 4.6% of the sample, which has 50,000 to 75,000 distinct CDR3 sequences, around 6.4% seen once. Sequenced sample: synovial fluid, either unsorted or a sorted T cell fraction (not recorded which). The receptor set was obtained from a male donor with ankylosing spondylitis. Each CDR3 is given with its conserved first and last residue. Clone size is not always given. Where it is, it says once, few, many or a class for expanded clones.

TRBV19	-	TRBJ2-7	CASSPGQVQEQYF
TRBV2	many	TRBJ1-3	CASSAGPGNTIYF
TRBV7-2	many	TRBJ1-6	CASSLTGDNSPLHF
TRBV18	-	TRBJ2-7	CASSPHYEQYF
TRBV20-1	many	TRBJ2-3	CSASVSGSEADTQYF
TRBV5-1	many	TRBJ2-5	CASSLGDSQETQYF
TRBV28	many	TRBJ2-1	CASGLGGFGDNEQFF
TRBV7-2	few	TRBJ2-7	CASSLGSAYEQYF
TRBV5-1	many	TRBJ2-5	CASSQAGLVIFAGETQYF
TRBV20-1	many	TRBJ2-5	CSALKPGLASQETQYF
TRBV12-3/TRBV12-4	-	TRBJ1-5	CASSTDRLQPQHF
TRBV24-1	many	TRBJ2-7	CATRVGVGTYEQYF
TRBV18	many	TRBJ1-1	CASSRQGGAEAFF
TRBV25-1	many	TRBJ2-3	CASSETSDTQYF
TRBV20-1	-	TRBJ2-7	CSAEGAEGFHEQYF
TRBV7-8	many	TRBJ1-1	CASSSKGGRTEAFF
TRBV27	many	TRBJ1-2	CASSAPGQGTSGYTF
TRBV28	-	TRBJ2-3	CASSLWPATDTQYF
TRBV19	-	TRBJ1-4	CASTGTGREKLFF
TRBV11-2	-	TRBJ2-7	CASSLGARSYEQYF
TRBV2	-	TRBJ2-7	CASSELGQNYEQYF
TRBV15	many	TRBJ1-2	CATSRDRPRQVNNYGYTF
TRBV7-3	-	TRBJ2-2	CASSLAPYRGGGELFF
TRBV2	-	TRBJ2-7	CASSIGQGARNEQYF
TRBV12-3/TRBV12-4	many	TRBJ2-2	CASSFMGIELFF
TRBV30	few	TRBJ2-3	CAWERRKSDTQYF
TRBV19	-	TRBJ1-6	CASSMVTGTYESSPLHF
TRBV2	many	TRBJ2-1	CASRGGRSYNEQFF
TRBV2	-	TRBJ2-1	CARLGTSGGNEQFF
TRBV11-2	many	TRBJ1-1	CASSFSEGTAEAFF
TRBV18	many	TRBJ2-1	CASSPLLGLDEQFF
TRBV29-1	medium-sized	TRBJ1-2	CSVGRTGRGAYGYTF
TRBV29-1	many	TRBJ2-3	CSVTPGDFTVSTDTQYF
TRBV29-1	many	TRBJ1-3	CSVASDGNTIYF
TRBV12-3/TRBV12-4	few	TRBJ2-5	CASSTGASGNQETQYF
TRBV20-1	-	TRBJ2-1	CSAFGAGTSYNEQFF
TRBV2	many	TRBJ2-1	CASTMGLAGVNEQFF
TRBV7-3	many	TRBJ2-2	CASSLAAVNTGELFF
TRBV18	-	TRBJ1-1	CASSRTRDREAFF
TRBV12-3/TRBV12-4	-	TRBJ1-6	CASSLIDREGSPLHF
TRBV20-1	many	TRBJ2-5	CSAQGHETQYF
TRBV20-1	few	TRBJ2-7	CSAATLLEGSDEQYF
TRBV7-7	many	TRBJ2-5	CASSLTSGREQETQYF
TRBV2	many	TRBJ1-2	CASSEVAGELLNYGYTF
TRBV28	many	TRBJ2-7	CASSLFGDEQYF
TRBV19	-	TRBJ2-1	CASSIVAGGSYNEQFF